The 21 T cell receptor beta chains listed next were all sequenced from one sample in a study of blood T cell repertoires in COVID-19. Clones were read by immunoSEQ multiplex PCR, and TCRdb kept only the in-frame ones, dropping some. The table includes over 130,000 clones, approximately 90% detected once. Sample: peripheral blood. The receptor set was obtained from a woman of 80 years or more with acute or convalescent COVID-19.

The chain uses TRBV9 and TRBJ1-4; D uncertain. Germline V lookup: CDR1 SGDLS, CDR2 YYNGEE. V lost 1 base and J lost 3, with 13 bases in between. CDR3 length equals 16 residues. CDR3 DNA: TGTGCCAGCAGCGTAAATGCCCTCGGGGCTAATGAAAAACTGTTTTTT. This translates into CASSVNALGANEKLFF.

The V call is TRBV5-1, the J call TRBJ1-1; D ambiguous. CDR3 length: 14 amino acids. V gave up 0 bases and J gave up 4 bases, with 10 bases separating them. CDR1 and CDR2 (germline): SGHRS, YFSETQ. The CDR3 sequence: CASSLEGESTEAFF. The CDR3 DNA reads as TGCGCCAGCAGCTTGGAGGGAGAGAGCACTGAAGCTTTCTTT.

The chain joins TRBV7-3 to TRBJ2-1, with TRBD2 identical over 7 bases. The V and J ends lost 1 base and 4 bases, in that order; junction bases with no gene match: 13. The germline V gene encodes CDR1 SGHTA and CDR2 FQGTGA. CDR3 length: 18 residues. The CDR3 coding sequence is TGTGCCAGCAGCTTAAGCCCTAGTGGGGCTAGCGGATACAATGAGCAGTTCTTC. Encoded protein: CASSLSPSGASGYNEQFF.

This clone was seen only once. V gene TRBV5-1 combines with J gene TRBJ2-1; D is unresolved. The CDR3 loop spans 14 amino acids. The germline V and J ends were trimmed by 0 bases and 2 bases, with 6 bases remaining between them. Per the germline V gene, CDR1 is SGHRS and CDR2 is YFSETQ. The CDR3: CASSLEPTYNEQFF. The CDR3 DNA is TGCGCCAGCAGCTTGGAGCCCACCTACAATGAGCAGTTCTTC.

This clone showed up just once. This chain uses TRBV30 with TRBJ1-2; D is undetermined. The ends were cut back, 0 bases at V and 2 bases at J, with 13 bases in the middle. The CDR3 length is 15 residues. CDR1 and CDR2 (germline): GTSNPN, SVGIG (reference sequence). Here the CDR3 reads CAWSVQRSENYGYTF. Here the CDR3 DNA reads TGTGCCTGGAGTGTACAACGTTCTGAAAACTATGGCTACACCTTC.

The V call is TRBV3-1 (or the pseudogene TRBV3-2), the J call TRBJ1-6; maybe TRBD1 (5 bases). Looked up from germline, CDR1 is LGHDT and CDR2 is YNNKEL (reference sequence). Trimming cost V 4 bases and J 7 bases, with 11 bases left between them. The CDR3 runs 14 residues. For the CDR3, the DNA is TGTGCCAGCAGCCTCGGACATACCAATTCACCCCTCCACTTT. Translation gives CASSLGHTNSPLHF.

V and J are TRBV7-2 and TRBJ1-4; possibly TRBD1 for D (5 bases). Germline V gene data show CDR1 as SGHTA and CDR2 as FQGNSA. The CDR3 runs 16 residues. The V and J ends lost 1 base and 7 bases respectively, with 16 bases between them. The DNA of the CDR3 is TGTGCCAGCAGCTTAGTTCCAGGGTACAAAGGTGAAAAACTGTTTTTT. Amino acid sequence: CASSLVPGYKGEKLFF. The variable domain in full, completed from reference TRBV7-2 and TRBJ1-4, reads GAGVSQSPSNKVTEKGKDVELRCDPISGHTALYWYRQSLGQGLEFLIYFQGNSAPDKSGLPSDRFSAERTGGSVSTLTIQRTQQEDSAVYLCASSLVPGYKGEKLFFGSGTQLSVL.

This sequence joins TRBV7-9 and TRBJ1-2, with 10 bases matching TRBD1. There are 17 residues in the CDR3. CDR1 is SEHNR, CDR2 FQNEAQ, per germline (reference sequence). V trimming: 5 bases; J trimming: 5 bases; junction bases outside the gene matches: 14. The CDR3: CASSPNTIPGQGYGYTF. CDR3 DNA sequence: TGTGCCAGCAGCCCAAATACGATACCGGGACAGGGGTATGGCTACACCTTC.

The rearrangement uses TRBV5-1 and TRBJ2-1, with TRBD2 matching over 14 bases. V trimming: 4 bases; J trimming: 3 bases; junction bases outside the gene matches: 6. From germline, CDR1 is SGHRS and CDR2 YFSETQ. CDR3 length equals 17 residues. The CDR3 bases are TGCGCCAGCAGCACCGGACTAGCGGGGGGAGACTACAATGAGCAGTTCTTC. Translation gives CASSTGLAGGDYNEQFF.

The V gene is TRBV12-5, the J gene TRBJ2-3; D is perhaps TRBD2 (5 bases). The germline V gene encodes CDR1 LGHNT and CDR2 FRNRAP. With 5 bases removed from V and 5 bases from J, the gap between germline ends came to 14 bases. The CDR3 runs to 14 residues. Written as DNA, the CDR3 is TGTGCTAGTGGTCGACTTATCGGGGAAGATACGCAGTATTTT. This gives the protein CASGRLIGEDTQYF.

The chain links TRBV7-3 to TRBJ2-3; 9 nucleotides line up with TRBD2. V lost 0 bases and J lost 4; bases outside the gene matches: 8. The CDR3 is 17 amino acids. CDR1 and CDR2 (germline): SGHTA, FQGTGA. CDR3 coding DNA: TGTGCCAGCAGCTTAACACCAACCATAGCGGGGGCAGATACGCAGTATTTT. Translating it yields CASSLTPTIAGADTQYF.

Here the CDR3 reads CASSLGWPGGPYGYTF. In DNA, the CDR3 is TGCGCCAGCAGCTTGGGTTGGCCGGGGGGGCCCTATGGCTACACCTTC. The chain links TRBV5-1 to TRBJ1-2, with D tentatively TRBD1 (6 bases). Germline V lookup: CDR1 SGHRS, CDR2 YFSETQ. The CDR3 totals 16 residues. V was trimmed by 0 bases and J by 4 bases, leaving 16 bases between them. Full variable domain (remainder filled in from reference TRBV5-1 and TRBJ1-2): KAGVTQTPRYLIKTRGQQVTLSCSPISGHRSVSWYQQTPGQGLQFLFEYFSETQRNKGNFPGRFSGRQFSNSRSEMNVSTLELGDSALYLCASSLGWPGGPYGYTFGSGTRLTVV.

The J gene is TRBJ1-5, the V gene TRBV2; tentative D call: TRBD1 (5 bases). Per the germline V gene, CDR1 is SNHLY and CDR2 is FYNNEI. The CDR3 length is 14 residues. V was clipped by 6 bases and J by 5 bases, with 14 bases between them. The CDR3 bases are TGTGCCAGCAGGGGGCTACGTCGAGATCAGCCCCAGCATTTT. Translating gives CASRGLRRDQPQHF.

This clone showed up just once. CDR3 coding DNA: TGTGCCAGCAGCATGGCGGGTTTAGGCTATGGCTACACCTTC. Encoded protein: CASSMAGLGYGYTF. This chain connects TRBV6-5 to TRBJ1-2, with D hard to call. From germline, CDR1 is MNHEY and CDR2 SVGAGI. V lost 6 bases and J 4 bases, leaving 15 bases between the germline ends. The CDR3 is made up of 14 amino acids.

About this clone itself: The same CDR3 arises from other DNA sequences in this sample as well. The genes are TRBV7-2 and TRBJ1-1; D gene uncertain. V was pared by 1 base and J by 1 base, with 7 bases between. CDR1 SGHTA and CDR2 FQGNSA come from the germline V gene. The CDR3 covers 14 residues. CDR3: CASSLGQKNTEAFF. The CDR3 coding sequence is TGTGCCAGCAGCTTAGGGCAGAAGAACACTGAAGCTTTCTTT.

This chain links TRBV5-1 with TRBJ1-2, with 8 bases fitting TRBD1. The V segment lost 2 bases and the J segment 7 bases; nucleotides outside the gene matches: 16. Germline assignment: CDR1 SGHRS and CDR2 YFSETQ. This CDR3 has 17 amino acids. This chain's CDR3 is CASSFLPGQASEGGYTF. Here the CDR3 DNA reads TGCGCCAGCAGCTTTCTCCCGGGACAGGCAAGTGAGGGTGGCTACACCTTC.

Remarks on this clone: The sample carries other DNA sequences with the same CDR3. J is TRBJ1-1 and V is TRBV5-1; a possible D gene is TRBD1 (5 bases). Between the trimmed V and J ends, which lost 0 bases and 1 base, there was a span of 7 bases. Looked up from germline, CDR1 is SGHRS and CDR2 is YFSETQ. This CDR3 is built from 14 residues. The CDR3 coding sequence is TGCGCCAGCAGCTTGGACAGGCAGAACACTGAAGCTTTCTTT. It translates to CASSLDRQNTEAFF.

V is TRBV6-1 and J is TRBJ1-2; tentatively, D is TRBD1 (6 bases). This CDR3 comprises 16 residues. The V end lost 0 bases, the J end lost 0 bases, and 11 bases lay between the germline ends. Germline CDR1 reads MNHNS; CDR2 reads SASEGT. CDR3 DNA: TGTGCCAGCAGTGAAGCAGGGGGAGTGCCTAACTATGGCTACACCTTC. This gives the protein CASSEAGGVPNYGYTF.

This clone was observed once. V gene TRBV5-1 combines with J gene TRBJ1-3, with D perhaps matching TRBD1 (5 bases). V lost 0 bases and J lost 1, with 20 bases in between. Germline CDR1 reads SGHRS; CDR2 reads YFSETQ. The CDR3 is 19 amino acids. The CDR3 loop is CASSLGPWGFGGSGNTIYF. The CDR3 nucleotides read TGCGCCAGCAGCTTGGGGCCGTGGGGCTTTGGAGGGTCTGGAAACACCATATATTTT.

V gene TRBV7-9 combines with J gene TRBJ2-1; perhaps TRBD2 as D (5 bases). Trimming left V 1 base short and J 9 bases short, with 10 bases between. The CDR3 is made up of 13 amino acids. Germline values: CDR1 SEHNR, CDR2 FQNEAQ (reference sequence). Here the CDR3 DNA reads TGTGCCAGCAGCTTAGGAGTTACTAGTGAGCAGTTCTTC. It translates to CASSLGVTSEQFF.

This sequence joins TRBV7-2 and TRBJ1-2; maybe TRBD1 (5 bases). The CDR3 loop spans 15 amino acids. The V gene's germline CDR1 is SGHTA and CDR2 FQGNSA. Trimming stripped 7 bases from V and 4 bases from J, with 19 bases between. The chain's CDR3 is CASTPPLGQGYGYTF. The CDR3 DNA sequence: TGTGCCAGCACCCCACCCCTCGGGCAGGGCTATGGCTACACCTTC. The variable domain in full, completed from reference TRBV7-2 and TRBJ1-2, reads GAGVSQSPSNKVTEKGKDVELRCDPISGHTALYWYRQSLGQGLEFLIYFQGNSAPDKSGLPSDRFSAERTGGSVSTLTIQRTQQEDSAVYLCASTPPLGQGYGYTFGSGTRLTVV.